This T cell receptor beta chain was sequenced for a study of blood T cell repertoires in COVID-19. Study in general: Nucleic acid was either cDNA or gDNA, and it came from T cells, B-cell-depleted T cells, or PBMCs.

TCRdb's table, derived via immunoSEQ multiplex PCR, lists solely in-frame clones and lacks some. The sample shows 140,000 or so clones, roughly 89% of them seen only once. It was during active infection that Seattle patients were enrolled and then longitudinally followed. The CDR3 runs 14 residues. Germline values: CDR1 LGHNA, CDR2 YNFKEQ. V lost 2 bases and J lost 1; bases outside the gene matches: 1. Sequencing input: peripheral blood. The TCR comes from a young man with COVID-19, enrolled during active disease. This sequence joins TRBV4-2 and TRBJ2-7; 8 bases align to TRBD1. This chain's CDR3 is CASSQTGGSYEQYF. As DNA, the CDR3 is TGTGCCAGCAGCCAAACAGGGGGGTCCTACGAGCAGTACTTC.